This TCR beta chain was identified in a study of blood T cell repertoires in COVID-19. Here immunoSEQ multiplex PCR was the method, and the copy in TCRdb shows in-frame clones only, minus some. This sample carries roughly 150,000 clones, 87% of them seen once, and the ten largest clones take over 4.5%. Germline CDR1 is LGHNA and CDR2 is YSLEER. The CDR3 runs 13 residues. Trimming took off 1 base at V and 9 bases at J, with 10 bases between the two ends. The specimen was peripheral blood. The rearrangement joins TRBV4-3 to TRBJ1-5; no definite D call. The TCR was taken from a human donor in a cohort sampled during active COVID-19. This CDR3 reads CASSQVRGAPQHF. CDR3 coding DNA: TGCGCCAGCAGCCAAGTTCGGGGAGCGCCCCAGCATTTT.